This TCR beta chain appears in the sequencing data of a study of T cell responses to AZD1222 COVID-19 vaccine. General study findings and limits: Clonal diversity was possibly underestimated, and white British individuals and females predominated among donors. Spike-spanning, vaccine-associated CD4 TCRs were dominant at 160-218 and 743-854. Just 5 to 7 people given AZD1222 tested seropositive at baseline.

Losses at the gene ends were 4 bases for V and 4 bases for J; bases not matched to a gene: 7. CDR3 size: 15 residues. Germline CDR1 SGHNT, CDR2 YYREEE (reference sequence). Of note for this clone: Its antigen is still unknown.

Sequencing used immunoSEQ multiplex PCR; TCRdb keeps in-frame clones, though not all of them. The data show 140,000 to 150,000 clones, 80% to 90% seen once. This chain uses TRBV5-4 with TRBJ2-7; 11 bases match TRBD2. The TCR was taken from an adult in good health. The sample consisted of peripheral blood, taken on day 0 of AZD1222 vaccination. The CDR3 DNA sequence: TGTGCCAGCAGCCAGGGGGGACTAGCGGTATACGAGCAGTACTTC. This sequence encodes CASSQGGLAVYEQYF.